This T cell receptor beta chain is drawn from a study of blood T cells in healthy people across ages (dated by TCRdb to between 2014 and 2017). Regarding the study in general: In model experiments, template switching captured about one uniquely barcoded TCR beta cDNA molecule for every two T cells. Age-related changes in TCR beta repertoire diversity were measured in the study by deep sequencing normalized with unique cDNA molecular identifiers. Donors were grouped into four age groups: young (average roughly 15 years), middle-aged (roughly 40), aged (over 55) and long-lived (approximately 75). To avoid experimental bias, donors of different ages were spread randomly across the sequencing lanes. For two donors (one aged 18 to 30 and one aged 80 or older), the study analyzed two additional independent replicas of 1 million unique cDNA reads from the same blood draw. What the authors observed across the whole study: Because profiling used bulk unsorted PBMCs, naive and antigen-experienced compartments could not be compared conclusively. Observed TCR beta diversity per million T cells fell roughly linearly with age, and a significant reduction was already apparent by age around 39. Because donor CMV infection status was unknown, age-related changes in expanded clonotypes were potentially confounded. The percentage of naive T cells measured by flow cytometry correlated strongly with observed TCR beta diversity. Estimates of total diversity based on one million sequenced T cells were considered lower bounds and underestimates. Compared with the aged group, more naive CD4+ T cells, fewer expanded clones and increased TCR diversity were shown by the long-lived group, suggesting age selection.

CDR3 length: 13 amino acids, cysteine to phenylalanine. Left in the record is the CDR3 DNA by itself, 39 bases read in frame from the first base. The germline ends are 11 bases apart after V is trimmed by 2 bases and J by 8 bases. CDR1 and CDR2, looked up from the germline V gene, are SGDLS and YYNGEE. Systemically healthy Caucasian individuals from Russia, 39 in total and aged about 6 to 100 years, were included as donors. Each donor gave 8 to 10 milliliters of peripheral blood, collected into EDTA-treated Vacutainer tubes. Ficoll-Paque density-gradient centrifugation was used to isolate PBMCs, with at least 6.5 million per sample. Trizol reagent was used to extract total RNA from PBMCs, with at least 6 micrograms per sample. For every donor, flow cytometry on a PBMC aliquot measured the percentage of naive CD45RAhigh/CD27high T cells. A word on this clonotype: Its specific antigen is unknown. The input lacks base qualities; no much larger clone sits a single base away.

The library was obtained by 5' RACE. Sequenced using an Illumina HiSeq 2500. A second roughly 7 to 11 cycle PCR used a sample-barcoded 5' primer and a J-beta primer mix. Each TCR beta cDNA molecule received a unique molecular identifier from a template-switch 5' adaptor carrying 12 random nucleotides. At least 2.5 million CDR3-containing paired-end reads were obtained from each sample. First-strand cDNA was synthesized from all RNA with the Mint cDNA synthesis kit, primed by a TRBC-specific oligonucleotide. Following uracil-DNA glycosylase treatment, all cDNA underwent a first 18-cycle PCR with the universal primers M1SS and BC2_uni_R. The original methods were these. Normalization of each sample was performed by random selection of 1 million high-quality reads, each carrying a distinct molecular identifier. Reads sharing molecular identifiers were discarded rather than binned into consensus sequences. MiTCR, with a Q25 quality threshold and the strictest error-elimination algorithm, was used for CDR3 identification, clonotype clustering and error correction. Lower-bound total TCR beta diversity was estimated with a nonparametric unseen species model using Euler transformation. The raw public data were reprocessed by TCRdb itself: fastp quality trimming at Q25, MiXCR clonotype calling, in-frame beta chains only. Identical CDR3 protein sequences are pooled into one entry, listed with their most common genes and DNA. The V and J calls come from TCRdb's annotation, not from the publication. The sample table shows roughly 830,000 distinct CDR3 sequences, and under 80% are seen once. About a quarter of the sample lies in the top ten.

This sequence originates from a man aged 25 to 40 in good health. This chain is built from TRBV9 and TRBJ2-1, and the D gene may be TRBD2, 6 bases matching. The source material was blood. The CDR3 region reads CASSVLGGHEQFF. The nucleotide sequence is given as TGTGCCAGCAGCGTCCTGGGGGGACATGAGCAGTTCTTC. The CDR3 plus the reference TRBV9 and TRBJ2-1 genes for the other parts give the full variable domain: DSGVTQTPKHLITATGQRVTLRCSPRSGDLSVYWYQQSLDQGLQFLIQYYNGEERAKGNILERFSAQQFPDLHSELNLSSLELGDSALYFCASSVLGGHEQFFGPGTRLTVL.